This TCR beta chain was found in a study of OX40 agonist ivuxolimab in advanced cancers. Study outcomes and limitations: Averaging showed that CD8+ T cells had more expanded clones than CD4+ did. By week 6 at 0.1 to 3.0 mg/kg, blood CD4+ and CD8+ T cells had expanded clonally.

The CDR3 has 14 amino acids. Trimming took off 1 base at V and 4 bases at J, with 11 bases between the two ends. The germline gives CDR1 GTSNPN, CDR2 SVGIG (reference sequence). For this clone: Its antigen is currently unknown.

Sequencing was performed with immunoSEQ multiplex PCR; in TCRdb, only in-frame clones are kept and a portion is missing. The sample includes roughly 100,000 clones, nearly 90% of them seen just once. The sequence was obtained from an adult with an advanced solid tumor such as melanoma, head and neck, liver or kidney cancer. The sample here was CD4+ or CD8+ T cells sorted from blood, taken in a trial of the OX40 agonist ivuxolimab. The chain carries TRBV30 and TRBJ1-5; D perhaps matches TRBD1 (6 bases). The CDR3 loop is CAWSEKGQNQPQHF. CDR3 sequence (DNA): TGTGCCTGGAGTGAAAAAGGACAGAATCAGCCCCAGCATTTT.